This T cell receptor (beta chain) was captured in a study of cytomegalovirus exposure and HLA in healthy donors. Trimming cost V 1 base and J 2 bases, with 12 bases left between them. The CDR3 consists of 16 residues. Germline CDR1 and CDR2: SGHTA and FQGNSA. The PCR used 60 Vbeta and 13 Jbeta primers. Only in-frame clones appear in the TCRdb table, and some are missing; sequencing was by immunoSEQ multiplex PCR. This table holds 120,000 or so clones, roughly 76% found once. The sequence came from a woman between 50 and 59 years old in good health and CMV-seronegative. The chain employs TRBV7-2 and TRBJ1-3, with D perhaps TRBD1 (6 bases). The sample consisted of PBMCs. The CDR3: CASSLDRAGAGNTIYF. The CDR3 DNA is TGTGCCAGCAGCTTAGACAGGGCAGGGGCTGGAAACACCATATATTTT.